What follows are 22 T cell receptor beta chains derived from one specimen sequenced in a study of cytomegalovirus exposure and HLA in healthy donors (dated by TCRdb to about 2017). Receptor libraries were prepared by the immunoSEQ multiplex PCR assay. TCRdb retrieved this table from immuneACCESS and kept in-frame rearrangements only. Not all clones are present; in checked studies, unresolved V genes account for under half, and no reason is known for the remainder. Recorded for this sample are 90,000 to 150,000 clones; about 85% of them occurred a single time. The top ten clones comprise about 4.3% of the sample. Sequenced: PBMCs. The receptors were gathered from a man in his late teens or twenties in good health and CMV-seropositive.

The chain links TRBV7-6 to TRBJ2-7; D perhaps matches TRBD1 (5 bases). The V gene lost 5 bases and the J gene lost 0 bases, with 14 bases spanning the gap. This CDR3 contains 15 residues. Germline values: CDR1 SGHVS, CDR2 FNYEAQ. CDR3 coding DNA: TGTGCCAGCAGCGTCATTACAGACAGCTCCTACGAGCAGTACTTC. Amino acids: CASSVITDSSYEQYF.

CDR3 in amino acids: CASSQDGGMNTGELFF. The CDR3 DNA sequence: TGCGCCAGCAGCCAAGATGGCGGGATGAACACCGGGGAGCTGTTTTTT. The rearrangement joins TRBV4-1 to TRBJ2-2; D is possibly TRBD2 (6 bases). In germline, CDR1 is MGHRA, CDR2 YSYEKL. This CDR3 is built from 16 residues. The V end was cut by 0 bases, the J end by 1 base, with 9 bases between.

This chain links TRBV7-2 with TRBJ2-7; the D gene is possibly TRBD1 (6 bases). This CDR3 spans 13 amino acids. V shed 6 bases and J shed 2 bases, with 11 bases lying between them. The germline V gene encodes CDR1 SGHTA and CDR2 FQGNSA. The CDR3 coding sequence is TGTGCCAGCAGTACAGGGCAGACCTACGAGCAGTACTTC. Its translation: CASSTGQTYEQYF.

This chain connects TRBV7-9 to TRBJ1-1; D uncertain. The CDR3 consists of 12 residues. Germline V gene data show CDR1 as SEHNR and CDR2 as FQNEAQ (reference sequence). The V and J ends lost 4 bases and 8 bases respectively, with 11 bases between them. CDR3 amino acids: CASSYMVSEAFF. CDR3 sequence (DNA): TGTGCCAGCAGCTACATGGTCTCCGAAGCTTTCTTT.

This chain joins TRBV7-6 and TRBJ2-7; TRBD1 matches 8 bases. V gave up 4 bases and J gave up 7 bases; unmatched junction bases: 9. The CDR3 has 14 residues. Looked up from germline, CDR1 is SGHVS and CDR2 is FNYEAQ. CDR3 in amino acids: CASSSGQGVFEQYF. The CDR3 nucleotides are TGTGCCAGCAGCTCAGGACAGGGAGTGTTTGAGCAGTACTTC.

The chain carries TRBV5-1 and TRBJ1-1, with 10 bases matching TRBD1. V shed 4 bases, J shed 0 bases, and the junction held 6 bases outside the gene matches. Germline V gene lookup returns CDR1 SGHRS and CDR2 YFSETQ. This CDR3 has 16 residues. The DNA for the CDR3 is TGCGCCAGCAGCCCGGGGACAGGGGACATGAACACTGAAGCTTTCTTT. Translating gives CASSPGTGDMNTEAFF.

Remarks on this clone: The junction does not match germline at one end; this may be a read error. This CDR3 reads CASSLGPGQGRHF. The CDR3 DNA sequence: TGTGCCAGCAGCTTAGGGCCGGGACAGGGACGGCACTTC. V usage is TRBV11-2 and J usage is TRBJ2-7; 9 nucleotides agree with TRBD1. This CDR3 has 13 residues. Germline V lookup: CDR1 SGHAT, CDR2 FQNNGV.

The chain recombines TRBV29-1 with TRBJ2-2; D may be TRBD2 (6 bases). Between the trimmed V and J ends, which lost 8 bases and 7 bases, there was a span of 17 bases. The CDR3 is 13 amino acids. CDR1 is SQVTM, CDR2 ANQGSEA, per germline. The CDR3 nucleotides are TGCAGCAGTGCGCGGGGAGAAGGCGGGGAGCTGTTTTTT. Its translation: CSSARGEGGELFF.

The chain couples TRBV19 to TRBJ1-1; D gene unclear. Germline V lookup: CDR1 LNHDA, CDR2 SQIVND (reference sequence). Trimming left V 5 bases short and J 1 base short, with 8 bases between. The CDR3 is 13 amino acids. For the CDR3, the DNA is TGTGCCAGTAGTTTGACACCGAACACTGAAGCTTTCTTT. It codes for CASSLTPNTEAFF.

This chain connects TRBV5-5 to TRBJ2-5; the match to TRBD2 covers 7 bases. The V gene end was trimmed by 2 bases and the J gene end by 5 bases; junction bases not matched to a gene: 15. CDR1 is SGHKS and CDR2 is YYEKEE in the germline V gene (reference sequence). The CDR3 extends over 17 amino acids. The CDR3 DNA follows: TGTGCCAGCAGCTTCATGGCGGGGGATGCTGCTTGGGAGACCCAGTACTTC. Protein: CASSFMAGDAAWETQYF. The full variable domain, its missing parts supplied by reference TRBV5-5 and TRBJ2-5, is DAGVTQSPTHLIKTRGQQVTLRCSPISGHKSVSWYQQVLGQGPQFIFQYYEKEERGRGNFPDRFSARQFPNYSSELNVNALLLGDSALYLCASSFMAGDAAWETQYFGPGTRLLVL.

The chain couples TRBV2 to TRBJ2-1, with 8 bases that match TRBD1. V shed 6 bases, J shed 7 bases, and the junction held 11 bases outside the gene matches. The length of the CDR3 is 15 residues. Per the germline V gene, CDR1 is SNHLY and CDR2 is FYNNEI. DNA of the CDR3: TGTGCCAGCAGCTTCGACAGGGGTTTTAGAAATGAGCAGTTCTTC. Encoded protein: CASSFDRGFRNEQFF.

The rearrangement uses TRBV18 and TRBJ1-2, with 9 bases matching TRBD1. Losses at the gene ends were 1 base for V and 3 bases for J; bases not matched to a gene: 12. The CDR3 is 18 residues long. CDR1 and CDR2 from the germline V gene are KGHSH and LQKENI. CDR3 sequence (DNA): TGTGCCAGCTCACCACGTTCCGGACAGGGGATTGTTCACTATGGCTACACCTTC. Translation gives CASSPRSGQGIVHYGYTF.

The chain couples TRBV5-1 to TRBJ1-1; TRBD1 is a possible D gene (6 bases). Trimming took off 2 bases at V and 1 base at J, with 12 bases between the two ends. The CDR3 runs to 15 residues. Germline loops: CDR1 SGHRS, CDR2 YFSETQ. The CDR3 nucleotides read TGCGCCAGCAGCTTAATACAGGGTCAGAACACTGAAGCTTTCTTT. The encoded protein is CASSLIQGQNTEAFF.

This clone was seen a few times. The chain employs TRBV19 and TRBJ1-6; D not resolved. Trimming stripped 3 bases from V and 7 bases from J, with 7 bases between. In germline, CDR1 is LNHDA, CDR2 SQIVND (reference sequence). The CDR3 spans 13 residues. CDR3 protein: CASSITSNSPLHF. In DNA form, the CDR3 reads TGTGCCAGTAGTATTACTTCAAATTCACCCCTCCACTTT.

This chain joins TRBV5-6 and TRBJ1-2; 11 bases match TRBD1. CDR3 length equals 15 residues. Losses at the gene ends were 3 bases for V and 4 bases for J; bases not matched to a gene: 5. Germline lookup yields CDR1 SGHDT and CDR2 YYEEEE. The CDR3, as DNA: TGTGCCAGCAGCTCGGGACAGGGGGTACTCTATGGCTACACCTTC. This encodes CASSSGQGVLYGYTF. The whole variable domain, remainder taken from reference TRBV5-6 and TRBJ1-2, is DAGVTQSPTHLIKTRGQQVTLRCSPKSGHDTVSWYQQALGQGPQFIFQYYEEEERQRGNFPDRFSGHQFPNYSSELNVNALLLGDSALYLCASSSGQGVLYGYTFGSGTRLTVV.

The CDR3 is CASSTGTVTGEQYF. The CDR3 DNA follows: TGTGCCAGCTCAACCGGGACTGTTACGGGCGAGCAGTACTTC. The genes are TRBV18 and TRBJ2-7, with D perhaps TRBD2 (6 bases). Trimming pared 5 bases from V and 6 bases from J, leaving 17 bases between. The CDR3 covers 14 residues. Germline values: CDR1 KGHSH, CDR2 LQKENI.

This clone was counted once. The CDR3, as DNA: TGTGCCAGCAGTGAGTTGAGGAGGACTAGGGGGGATACGCAGTATTTT. Its translation is CASSELRRTRGDTQYF. The rearrangement links TRBV6-1 to TRBJ2-3, with a weak D call TRBD2 (7 bases). V was cut by 3 bases and J by 6 bases, with 19 bases left in between. Germline CDR1 is MNHNS and CDR2 is SASEGT. The CDR3 sequence is 16 residues long.

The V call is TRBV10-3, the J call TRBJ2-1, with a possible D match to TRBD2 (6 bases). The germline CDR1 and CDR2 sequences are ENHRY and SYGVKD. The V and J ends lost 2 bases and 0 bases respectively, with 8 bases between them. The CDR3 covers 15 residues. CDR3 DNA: TGTGCCATCAGTGAGGACGGGGGCTCCTACAATGAGCAGTTCTTC. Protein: CAISEDGGSYNEQFF.

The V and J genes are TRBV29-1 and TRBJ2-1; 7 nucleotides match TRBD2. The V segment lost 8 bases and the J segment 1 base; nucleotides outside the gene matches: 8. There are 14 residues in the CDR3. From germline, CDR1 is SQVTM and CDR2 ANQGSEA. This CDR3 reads CSCWTGGSYNEQFF. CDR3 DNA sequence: TGCAGCTGTTGGACGGGGGGTTCCTACAATGAGCAGTTCTTC.

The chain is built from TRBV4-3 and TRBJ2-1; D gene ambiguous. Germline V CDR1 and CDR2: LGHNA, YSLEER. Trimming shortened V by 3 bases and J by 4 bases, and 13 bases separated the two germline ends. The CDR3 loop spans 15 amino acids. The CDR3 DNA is TGCGCCAGCAGCCAGTCCCAGAACCCGTACAATGAGCAGTTCTTC. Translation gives CASSQSQNPYNEQFF.

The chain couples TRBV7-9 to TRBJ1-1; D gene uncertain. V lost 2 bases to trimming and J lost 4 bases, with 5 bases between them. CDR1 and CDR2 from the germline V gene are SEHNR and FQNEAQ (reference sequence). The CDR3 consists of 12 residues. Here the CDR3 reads CASSLISTEAFF. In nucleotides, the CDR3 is TGTGCCAGCAGCTTAATCTCCACTGAAGCTTTCTTT.

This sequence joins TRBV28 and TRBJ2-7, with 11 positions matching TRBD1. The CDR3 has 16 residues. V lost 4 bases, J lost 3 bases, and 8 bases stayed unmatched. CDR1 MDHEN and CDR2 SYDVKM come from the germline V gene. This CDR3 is CASSSPGQGARYEQYF. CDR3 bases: TGTGCCAGCAGTTCCCCTGGACAGGGGGCTCGCTACGAGCAGTACTTC. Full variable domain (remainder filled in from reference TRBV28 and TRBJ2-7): DVKVTQSSRYLVKRTGEKVFLECVQDMDHENMFWYRQDPGLGLRLIYFSYDVKMKEKGDIPEGYSVSREKKERFSLILESASTNQTSMYLCASSSPGQGARYEQYFGPGTRLTVT.